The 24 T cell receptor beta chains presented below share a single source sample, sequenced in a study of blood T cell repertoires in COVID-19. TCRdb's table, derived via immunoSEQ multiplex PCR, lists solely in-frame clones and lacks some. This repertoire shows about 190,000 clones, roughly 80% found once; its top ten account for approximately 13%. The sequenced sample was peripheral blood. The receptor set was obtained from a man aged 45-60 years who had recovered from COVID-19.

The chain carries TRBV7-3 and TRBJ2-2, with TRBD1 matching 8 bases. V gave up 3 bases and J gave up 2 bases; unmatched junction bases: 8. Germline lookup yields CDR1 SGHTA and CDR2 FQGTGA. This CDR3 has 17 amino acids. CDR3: CASSFAPTGANTGELFF. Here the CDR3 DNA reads TGTGCCAGCAGCTTTGCCCCGACAGGGGCCAACACCGGGGAGCTGTTTTTT.

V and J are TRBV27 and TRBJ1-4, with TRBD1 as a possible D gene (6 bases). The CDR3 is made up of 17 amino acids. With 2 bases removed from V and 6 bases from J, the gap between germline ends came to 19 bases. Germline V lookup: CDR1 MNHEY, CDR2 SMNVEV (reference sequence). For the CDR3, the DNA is TGTGCCAGCAGTTTAGCAAGGGGGAGGGGGATTGATGAAAAACTGTTTTTT. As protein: CASSLARGRGIDEKLFF.

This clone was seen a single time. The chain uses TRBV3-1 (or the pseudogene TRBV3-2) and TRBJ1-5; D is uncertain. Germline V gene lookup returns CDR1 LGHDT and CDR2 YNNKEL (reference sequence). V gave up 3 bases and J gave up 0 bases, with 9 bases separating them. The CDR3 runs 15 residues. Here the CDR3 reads CASSHSRYSNQPQHF. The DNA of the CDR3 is TGTGCCAGCAGCCACTCACGGTATAGCAATCAGCCCCAGCATTTT.

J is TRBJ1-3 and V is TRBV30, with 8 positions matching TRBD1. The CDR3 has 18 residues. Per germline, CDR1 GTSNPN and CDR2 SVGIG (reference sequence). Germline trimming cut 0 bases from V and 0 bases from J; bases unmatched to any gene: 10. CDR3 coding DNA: TGTGCCTGGAGTGTACACAGGGGGACATCCTACTCTGGAAACACCATATATTTT. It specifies CAWSVHRGTSYSGNTIYF.

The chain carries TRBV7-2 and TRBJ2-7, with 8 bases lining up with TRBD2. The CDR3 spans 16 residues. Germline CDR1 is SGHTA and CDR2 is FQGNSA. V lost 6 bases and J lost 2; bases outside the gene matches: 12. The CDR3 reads CASSLQSGSTTYEQYF. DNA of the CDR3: TGTGCCAGCAGTTTACAGAGCGGGAGCACTACCTACGAGCAGTACTTC.

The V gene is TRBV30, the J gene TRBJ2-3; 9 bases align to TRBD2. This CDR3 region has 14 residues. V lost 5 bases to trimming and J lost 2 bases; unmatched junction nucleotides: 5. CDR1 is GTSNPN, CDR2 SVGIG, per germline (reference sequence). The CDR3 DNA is TGTGCCTGGTCCATAGCGGGGGACACAGATACGCAGTATTTT. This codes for CAWSIAGDTDTQYF. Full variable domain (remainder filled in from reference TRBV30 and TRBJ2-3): SQTIHQWPATLVQPVGSPLSLECTVEGTSNPNLYWYRQAAGRGLQLLFYSVGIGQISSEVPQNLSASRPQDRQFILSSKKLLLSDSGFYLCAWSIAGDTDTQYFGPGTRLTVL.

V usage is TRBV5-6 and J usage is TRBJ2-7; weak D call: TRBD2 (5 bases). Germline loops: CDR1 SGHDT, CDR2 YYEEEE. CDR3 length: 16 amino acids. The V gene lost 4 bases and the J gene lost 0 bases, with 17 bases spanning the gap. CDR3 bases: TGTGCCAGCAGCCGAAGACTCGGGGTTGCCTCCTACGAGCAGTACTTC. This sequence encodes CASSRRLGVASYEQYF.

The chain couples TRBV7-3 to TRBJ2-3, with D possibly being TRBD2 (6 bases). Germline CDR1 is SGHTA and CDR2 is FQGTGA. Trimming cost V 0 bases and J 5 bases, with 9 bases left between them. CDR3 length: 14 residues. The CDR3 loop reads CASSLTLGGDTQYF. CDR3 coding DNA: TGTGCCAGCAGCTTAACGTTGGGGGGAGATACGCAGTATTTT.

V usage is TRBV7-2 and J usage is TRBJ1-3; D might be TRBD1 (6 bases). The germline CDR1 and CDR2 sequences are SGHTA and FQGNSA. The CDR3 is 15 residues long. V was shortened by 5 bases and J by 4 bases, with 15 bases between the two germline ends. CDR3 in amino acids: CASSPSTGTGNTIYF. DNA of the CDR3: TGTGCCAGCAGCCCCAGCACAGGGACAGGAAACACCATATATTTT. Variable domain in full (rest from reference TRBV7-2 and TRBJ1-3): GAGVSQSPSNKVTEKGKDVELRCDPISGHTALYWYRQSLGQGLEFLIYFQGNSAPDKSGLPSDRFSAERTGGSVSTLTIQRTQQEDSAVYLCASSPSTGTGNTIYFGEGSWLTVV.

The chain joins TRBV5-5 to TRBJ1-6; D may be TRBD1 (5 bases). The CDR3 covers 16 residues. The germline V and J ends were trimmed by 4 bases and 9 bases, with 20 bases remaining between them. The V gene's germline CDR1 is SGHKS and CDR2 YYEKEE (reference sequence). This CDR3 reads CASSVGLFSGSSPLHF. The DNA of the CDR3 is TGTGCCAGCAGCGTGGGACTTTTTTCCGGTAGTTCACCCCTCCACTTT.

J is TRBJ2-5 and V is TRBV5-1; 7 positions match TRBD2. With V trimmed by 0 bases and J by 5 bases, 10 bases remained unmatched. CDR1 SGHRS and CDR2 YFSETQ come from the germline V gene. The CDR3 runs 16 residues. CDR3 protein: CASSLEGGRRGETQYF. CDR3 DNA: TGCGCCAGCAGCTTGGAGGGCGGGAGAAGAGGGGAGACCCAGTACTTC.

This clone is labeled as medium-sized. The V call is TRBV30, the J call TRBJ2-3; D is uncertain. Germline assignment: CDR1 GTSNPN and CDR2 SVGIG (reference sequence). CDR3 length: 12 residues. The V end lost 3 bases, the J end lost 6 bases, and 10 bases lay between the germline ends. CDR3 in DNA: TGTGCCTGGAGCTTAATACAGGATACGCAGTATTTT. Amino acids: CAWSLIQDTQYF.

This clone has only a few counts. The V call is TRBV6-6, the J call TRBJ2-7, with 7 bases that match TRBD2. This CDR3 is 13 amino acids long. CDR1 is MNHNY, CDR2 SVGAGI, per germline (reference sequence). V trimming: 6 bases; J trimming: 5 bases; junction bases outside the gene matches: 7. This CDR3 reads CASSPPGRNEQYF. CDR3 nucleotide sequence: TGTGCCAGCAGCCCCCCCGGGAGGAACGAGCAGTACTTC.

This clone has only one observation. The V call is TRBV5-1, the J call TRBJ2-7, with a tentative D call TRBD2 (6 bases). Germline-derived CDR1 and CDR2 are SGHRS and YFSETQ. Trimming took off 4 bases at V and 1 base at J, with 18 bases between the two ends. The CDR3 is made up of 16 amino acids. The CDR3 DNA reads TGCGCCAGCAGCGGGAGGACTGGGCTCGGGTCCTACGAGCAGTACTTC. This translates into CASSGRTGLGSYEQYF.

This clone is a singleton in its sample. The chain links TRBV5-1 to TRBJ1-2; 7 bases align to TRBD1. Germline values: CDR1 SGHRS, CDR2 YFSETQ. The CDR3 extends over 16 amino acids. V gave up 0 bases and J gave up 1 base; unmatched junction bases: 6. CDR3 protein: CASSLGGTVINYGYTF. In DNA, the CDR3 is TGCGCCAGCAGCTTGGGTGGGACAGTAATTAACTATGGCTACACCTTC.

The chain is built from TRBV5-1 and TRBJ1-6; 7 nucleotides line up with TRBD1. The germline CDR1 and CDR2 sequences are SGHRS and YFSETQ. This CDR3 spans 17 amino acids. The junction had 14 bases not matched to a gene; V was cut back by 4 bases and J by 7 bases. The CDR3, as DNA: TGCGCCAGCAGCACAGGGATACGACAGGGCATAAATTCACCCCTCCACTTT. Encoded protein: CASSTGIRQGINSPLHF.

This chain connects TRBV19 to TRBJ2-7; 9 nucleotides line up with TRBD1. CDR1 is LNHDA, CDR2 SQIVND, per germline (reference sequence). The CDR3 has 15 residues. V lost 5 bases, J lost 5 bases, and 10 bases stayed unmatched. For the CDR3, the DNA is TGTGCCAGTAGTTCCCGGGACAGGGCCGGAGACGAGCAGTACTTC. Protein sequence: CASSSRDRAGDEQYF.

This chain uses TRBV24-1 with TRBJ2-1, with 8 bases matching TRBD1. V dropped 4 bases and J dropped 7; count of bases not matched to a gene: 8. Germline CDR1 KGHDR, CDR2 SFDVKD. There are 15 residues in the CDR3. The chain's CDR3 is CATSDHRQGRNEQFF. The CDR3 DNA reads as TGTGCCACCAGTGACCACCGACAGGGGAGGAATGAGCAGTTCTTC.

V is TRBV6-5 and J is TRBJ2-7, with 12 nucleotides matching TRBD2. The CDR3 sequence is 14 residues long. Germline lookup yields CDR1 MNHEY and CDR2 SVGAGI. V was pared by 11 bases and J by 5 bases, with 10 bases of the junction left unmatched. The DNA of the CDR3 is TGTGCCTGCCAAACTAGCGGGAGGATCAACGAGCAGTACTTC. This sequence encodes CACQTSGRINEQYF.

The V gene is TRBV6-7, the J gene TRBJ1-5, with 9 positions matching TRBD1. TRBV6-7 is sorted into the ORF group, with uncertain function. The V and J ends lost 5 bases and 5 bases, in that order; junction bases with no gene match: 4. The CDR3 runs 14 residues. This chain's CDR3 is CASSTNRGHQPQHF. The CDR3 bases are TGTGCCAGCAGTACCAACAGGGGGCATCAGCCCCAGCATTTT.

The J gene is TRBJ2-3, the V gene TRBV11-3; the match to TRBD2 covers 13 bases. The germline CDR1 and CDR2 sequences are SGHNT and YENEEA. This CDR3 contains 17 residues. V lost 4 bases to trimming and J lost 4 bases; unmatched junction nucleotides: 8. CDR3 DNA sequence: TGTGCCAGCAGCTCGCGGACTAGCGGGAGTACAGCAGATACGCAGTATTTT. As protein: CASSSRTSGSTADTQYF.

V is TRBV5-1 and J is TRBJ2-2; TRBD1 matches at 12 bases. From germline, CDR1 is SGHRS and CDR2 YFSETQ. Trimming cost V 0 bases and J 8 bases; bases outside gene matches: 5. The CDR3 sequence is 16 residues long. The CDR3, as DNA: TGCGCCAGCAGCTTGGGACCGGGACAGGGGGCTGGGGAGCTGTTTTTT. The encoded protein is CASSLGPGQGAGELFF.

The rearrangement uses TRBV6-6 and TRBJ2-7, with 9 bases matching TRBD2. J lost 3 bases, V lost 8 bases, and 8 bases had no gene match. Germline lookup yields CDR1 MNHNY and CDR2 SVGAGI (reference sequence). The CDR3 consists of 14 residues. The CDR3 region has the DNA TGTGCCAGCGTGTTGCGGGAGGGCCTCTACGAGCAGTACTTC. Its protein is CASVLREGLYEQYF.

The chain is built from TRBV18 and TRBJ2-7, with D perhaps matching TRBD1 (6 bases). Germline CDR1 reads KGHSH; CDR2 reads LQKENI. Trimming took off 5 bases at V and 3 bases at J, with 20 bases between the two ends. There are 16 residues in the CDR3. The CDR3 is CASSSLGWGQDYEQYF. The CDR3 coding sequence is TGTGCCAGCTCAAGTCTTGGGTGGGGACAAGACTACGAGCAGTACTTC.